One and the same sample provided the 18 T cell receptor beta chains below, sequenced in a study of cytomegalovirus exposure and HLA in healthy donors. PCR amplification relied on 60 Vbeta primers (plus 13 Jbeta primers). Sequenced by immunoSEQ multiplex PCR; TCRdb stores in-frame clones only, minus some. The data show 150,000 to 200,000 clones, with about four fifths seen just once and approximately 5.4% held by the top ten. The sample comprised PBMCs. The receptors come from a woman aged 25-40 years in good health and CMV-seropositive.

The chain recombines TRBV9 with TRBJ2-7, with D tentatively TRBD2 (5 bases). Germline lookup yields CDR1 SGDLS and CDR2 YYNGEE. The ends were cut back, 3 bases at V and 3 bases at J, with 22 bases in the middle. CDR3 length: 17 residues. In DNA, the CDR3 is TGTGCCAGCAGCGACCCGATCGGCCACCGAGGGATCTACGAGCAGTACTTC. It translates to CASSDPIGHRGIYEQYF.

The CDR3 region has the DNA TGTGCCAGCAGTTTATTCGGCTACGAGCAGTACTTC. Its protein is CASSLFGYEQYF. The gene calls are TRBV28 and TRBJ2-7; D gene ambiguous. The V gene's germline CDR1 is MDHEN and CDR2 SYDVKM. CDR3 length: 12 amino acids. V lost 1 base to trimming and J lost 3 bases, with 4 bases between them.

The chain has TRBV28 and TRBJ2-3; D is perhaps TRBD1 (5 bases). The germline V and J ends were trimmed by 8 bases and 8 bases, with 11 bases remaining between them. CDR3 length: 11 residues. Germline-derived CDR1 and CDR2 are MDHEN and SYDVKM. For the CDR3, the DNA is TGTGCCAGCCATGACAGTGGTACGCAGTATTTT. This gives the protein CASHDSGTQYF.

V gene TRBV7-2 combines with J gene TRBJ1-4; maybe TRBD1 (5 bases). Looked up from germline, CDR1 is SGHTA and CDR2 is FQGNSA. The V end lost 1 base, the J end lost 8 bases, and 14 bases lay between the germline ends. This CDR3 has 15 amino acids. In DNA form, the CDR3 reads TGTGCCAGCAGCTTAGAGGTTCAGGGAGGAGAAAAACTGTTTTTT. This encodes CASSLEVQGGEKLFF.

CDR3 amino acids: CASRISPINEQFF. In DNA form, the CDR3 reads TGTGCCAGCAGAATTAGTCCGATTAATGAGCAGTTCTTC. The V gene is TRBV28, the J gene TRBJ2-1, with D unclear. V shed 6 bases and J shed 7 bases, with 13 bases lying between them. The CDR3 runs 13 residues. In germline, CDR1 is MDHEN, CDR2 SYDVKM.

CDR3 nucleotides: TGTGCCAGTCCAAGGCCAGGGTCGAACACCGGGGAGCTGTTTTTT. The encoded protein is CASPRPGSNTGELFF. V gene TRBV18 combines with J gene TRBJ2-2; D possibly corresponds to TRBD1 (5 bases). This CDR3 has 15 residues. The germline V gene encodes CDR1 KGHSH and CDR2 LQKENI. Trimming shortened V by 9 bases and J by 0 bases, and 14 bases separated the two germline ends.

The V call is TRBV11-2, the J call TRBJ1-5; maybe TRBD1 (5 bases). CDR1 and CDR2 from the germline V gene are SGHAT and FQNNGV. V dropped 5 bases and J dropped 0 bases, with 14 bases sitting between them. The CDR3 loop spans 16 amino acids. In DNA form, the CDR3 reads TGTGCCAGCAGCAAACACACAGGATATAGCAATCAGCCCCAGCATTTT. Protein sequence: CASSKHTGYSNQPQHF.

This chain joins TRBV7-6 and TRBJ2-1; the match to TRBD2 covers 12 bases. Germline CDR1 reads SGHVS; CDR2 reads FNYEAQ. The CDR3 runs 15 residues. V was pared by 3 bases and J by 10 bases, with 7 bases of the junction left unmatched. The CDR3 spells CASSLTSGRGREQFF. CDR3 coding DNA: TGTGCCAGCAGCTTGACTAGCGGGAGAGGTCGCGAGCAGTTCTTC.

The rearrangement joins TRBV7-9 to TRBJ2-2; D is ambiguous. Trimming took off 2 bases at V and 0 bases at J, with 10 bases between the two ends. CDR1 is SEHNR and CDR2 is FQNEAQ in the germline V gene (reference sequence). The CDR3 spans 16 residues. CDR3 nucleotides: TGTGCCAGCAGCTTAACCGGTACAGCGAACACCGGGGAGCTGTTTTTT. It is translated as CASSLTGTANTGELFF. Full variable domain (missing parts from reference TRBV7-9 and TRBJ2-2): DTGVSQNPRHKITKRGQNVTFRCDPISEHNRLYWYRQTLGQGPEFLTYFQNEAQLEKSRLLSDRFSAERPKGSFSTLEIQRTEQGDSAMYLCASSLTGTANTGELFFGEGSRLTVL.

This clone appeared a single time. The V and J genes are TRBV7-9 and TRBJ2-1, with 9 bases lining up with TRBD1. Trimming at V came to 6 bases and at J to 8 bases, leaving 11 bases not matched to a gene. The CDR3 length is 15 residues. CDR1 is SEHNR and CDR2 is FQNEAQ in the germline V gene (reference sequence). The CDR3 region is CASSPGTGRLDEQFF. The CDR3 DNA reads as TGTGCCAGCAGTCCCGGGACAGGGCGATTGGATGAGCAGTTCTTC.

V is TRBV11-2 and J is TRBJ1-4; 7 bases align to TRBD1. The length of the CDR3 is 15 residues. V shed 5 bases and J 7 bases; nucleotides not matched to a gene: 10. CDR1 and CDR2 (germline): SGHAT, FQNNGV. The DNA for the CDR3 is TGTGCCAGCAGCCCGATGGTCAGGGGGAGTGAAAAACTGTTTTTT. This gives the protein CASSPMVRGSEKLFF.

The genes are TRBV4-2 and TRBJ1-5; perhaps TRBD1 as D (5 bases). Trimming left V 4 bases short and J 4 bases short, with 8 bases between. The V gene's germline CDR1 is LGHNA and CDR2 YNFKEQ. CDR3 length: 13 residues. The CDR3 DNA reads TGTGCCAGCAGCCGGGGGGGTAATCAGCCCCAGCATTTT. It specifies CASSRGGNQPQHF.

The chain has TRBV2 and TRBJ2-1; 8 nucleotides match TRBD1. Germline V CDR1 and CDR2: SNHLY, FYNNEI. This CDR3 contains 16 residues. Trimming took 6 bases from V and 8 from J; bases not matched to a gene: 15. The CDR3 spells CASRLQFRTGHDEQFF. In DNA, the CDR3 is TGTGCCAGCAGGCTCCAATTTCGGACAGGGCACGATGAGCAGTTCTTC.

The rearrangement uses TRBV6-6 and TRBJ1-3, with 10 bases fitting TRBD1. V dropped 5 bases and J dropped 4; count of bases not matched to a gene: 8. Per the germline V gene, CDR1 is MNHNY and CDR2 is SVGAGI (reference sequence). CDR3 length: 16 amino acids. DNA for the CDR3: TGTGCCAGCAGTCCCGGGACAGGGGTAGGAGGAAACACCATATATTTT. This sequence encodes CASSPGTGVGGNTIYF.

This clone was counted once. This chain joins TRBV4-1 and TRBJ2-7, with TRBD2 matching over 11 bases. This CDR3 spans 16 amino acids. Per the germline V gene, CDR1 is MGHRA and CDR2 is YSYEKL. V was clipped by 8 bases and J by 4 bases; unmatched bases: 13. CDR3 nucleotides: TGCGCCAGCGCGCTAGCGGGAGGAAACGGAAAGTACGAGCAGTACTTC. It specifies CASALAGGNGKYEQYF.

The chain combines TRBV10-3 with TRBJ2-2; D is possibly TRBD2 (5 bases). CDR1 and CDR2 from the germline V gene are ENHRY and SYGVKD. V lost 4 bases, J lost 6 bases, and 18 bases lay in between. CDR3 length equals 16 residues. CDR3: CAISVLGAQIPGELFF. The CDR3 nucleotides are TGTGCCATCAGTGTGCTGGGAGCCCAAATTCCCGGGGAGCTGTTTTTT.

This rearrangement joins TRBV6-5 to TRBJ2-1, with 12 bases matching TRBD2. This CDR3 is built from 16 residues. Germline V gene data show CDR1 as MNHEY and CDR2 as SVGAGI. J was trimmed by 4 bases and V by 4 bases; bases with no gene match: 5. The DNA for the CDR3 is TGTGCCAGCAGTTTGACTAGCGGGGGACTATACAATGAGCAGTTCTTC. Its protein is CASSLTSGGLYNEQFF.

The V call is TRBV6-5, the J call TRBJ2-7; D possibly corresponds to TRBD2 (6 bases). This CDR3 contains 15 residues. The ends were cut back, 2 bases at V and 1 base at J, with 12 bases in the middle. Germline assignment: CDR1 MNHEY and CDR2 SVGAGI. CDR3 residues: CASSYRRARSYEQYF. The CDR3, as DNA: TGTGCCAGCAGTTACAGGAGGGCGCGATCCTACGAGCAGTACTTC.